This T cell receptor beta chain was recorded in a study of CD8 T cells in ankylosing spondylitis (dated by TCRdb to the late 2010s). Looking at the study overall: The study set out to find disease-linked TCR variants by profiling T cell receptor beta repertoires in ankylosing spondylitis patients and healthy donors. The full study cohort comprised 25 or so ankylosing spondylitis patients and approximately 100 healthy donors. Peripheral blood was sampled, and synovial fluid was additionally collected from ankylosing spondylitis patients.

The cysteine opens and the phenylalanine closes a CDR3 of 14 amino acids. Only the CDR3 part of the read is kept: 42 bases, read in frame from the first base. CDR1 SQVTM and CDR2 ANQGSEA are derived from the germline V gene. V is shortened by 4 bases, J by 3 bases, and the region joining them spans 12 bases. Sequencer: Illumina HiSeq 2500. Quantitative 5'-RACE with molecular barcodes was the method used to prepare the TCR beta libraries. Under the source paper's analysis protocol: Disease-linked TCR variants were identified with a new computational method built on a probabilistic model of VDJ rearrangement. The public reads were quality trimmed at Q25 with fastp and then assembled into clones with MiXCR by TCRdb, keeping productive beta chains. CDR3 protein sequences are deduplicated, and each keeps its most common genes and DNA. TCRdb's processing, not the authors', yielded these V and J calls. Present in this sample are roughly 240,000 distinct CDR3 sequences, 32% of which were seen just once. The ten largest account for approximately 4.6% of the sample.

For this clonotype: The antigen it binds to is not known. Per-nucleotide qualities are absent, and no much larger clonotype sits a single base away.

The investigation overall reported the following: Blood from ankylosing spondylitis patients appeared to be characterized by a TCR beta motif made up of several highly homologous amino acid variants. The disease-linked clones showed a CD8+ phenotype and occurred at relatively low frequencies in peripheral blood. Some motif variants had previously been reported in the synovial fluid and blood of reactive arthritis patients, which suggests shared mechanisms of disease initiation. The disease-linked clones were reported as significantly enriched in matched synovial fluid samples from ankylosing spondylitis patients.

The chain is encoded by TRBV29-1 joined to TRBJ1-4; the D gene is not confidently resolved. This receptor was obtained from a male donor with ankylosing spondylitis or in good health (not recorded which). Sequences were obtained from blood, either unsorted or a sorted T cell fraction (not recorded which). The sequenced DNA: TGCAGCGTTGCCGTTCGCCAGGCTAATGAAAAACTGTTTTTT. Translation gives CSVAVRQANEKLFF.